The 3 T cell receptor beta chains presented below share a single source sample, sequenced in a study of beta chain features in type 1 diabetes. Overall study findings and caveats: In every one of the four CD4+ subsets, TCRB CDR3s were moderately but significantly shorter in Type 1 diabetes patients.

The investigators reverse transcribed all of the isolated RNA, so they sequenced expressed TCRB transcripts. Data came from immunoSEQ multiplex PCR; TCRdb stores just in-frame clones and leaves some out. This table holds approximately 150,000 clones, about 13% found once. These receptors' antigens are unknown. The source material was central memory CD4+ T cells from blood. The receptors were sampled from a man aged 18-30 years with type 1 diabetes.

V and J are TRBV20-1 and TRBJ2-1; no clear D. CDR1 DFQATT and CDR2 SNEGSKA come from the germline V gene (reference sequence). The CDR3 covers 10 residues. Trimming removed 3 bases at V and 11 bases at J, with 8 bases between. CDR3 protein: CSASEQKQFF. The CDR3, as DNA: TGCAGTGCTAGTGAACAGAAGCAGTTCTTC.

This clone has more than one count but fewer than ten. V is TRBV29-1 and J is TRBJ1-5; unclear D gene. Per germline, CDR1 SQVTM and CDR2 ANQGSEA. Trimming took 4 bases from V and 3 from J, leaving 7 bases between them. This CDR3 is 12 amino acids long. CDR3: CSVALPNQPQHF. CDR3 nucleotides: TGCAGCGTTGCCCTCCCCAATCAGCCCCAGCATTTT.

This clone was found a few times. CDR3: CASSNTGYTTEAFF. DNA of the CDR3: TGTGCCAGCTCAAATACAGGGTATACCACTGAAGCTTTCTTT. V gene TRBV18 combines with J gene TRBJ1-1; perhaps TRBD1 as D (6 bases). CDR1 and CDR2 from the germline V gene are KGHSH and LQKENI. Trimming stripped 5 bases from V and 4 bases from J, with 14 bases between. The length of the CDR3 is 14 residues.